Described below is a single T cell receptor (beta chain) sequence and its context. What it recognizes is unknown. The length of the CDR3 is 14 residues. Germline assignment: CDR1 MNHNY and CDR2 SVGAGI (reference sequence). The V gene lost 0 bases and the J gene lost 7 bases, with 10 bases spanning the gap. Each sample's TCRB immunosequencing used about 0.5 micrograms of biopsy DNA. Profiled with immunoSEQ multiplex PCR; TCRdb holds only in-frame clones, not every one. Among 13,000 to 15,000 clones listed, around 80% were seen once. These data belong to a study of T cell repertoires in ileal Crohn's disease. Notes on the study in general: Clonal expansions were more frequent in active smokers than non-smokers at surgery. Compared with CD4 T cells, sorted CD8 cells carried more expanded clones.

The source material was ileal tissue. The V gene is TRBV6-6, the J gene TRBJ1-5; D is uncertain. The receptor was isolated from an adult with Crohn's disease. The CDR3, as DNA: TGTGCCAGCAGTTACTCGGGAGTGTCGCAGCCCCAGCATTTT. This sequence encodes CASSYSGVSQPQHF.